A single sample gave rise to the 3 T cell receptor beta chains below, sequenced in a study of neoadjuvant anti-PD-1 for oral cavity cancer. Sequencing used immunoSEQ multiplex PCR; TCRdb keeps in-frame clones, though not all of them. This table holds roughly 15,000 clones, about 70% found once. Time point reported: after neoadjuvant nivolumab, at surgical resection. The sequenced sample was PBMCs, obtained after nivolumab (anti-PD-1) treatment. The receptors shown here come from a person aged 40 to 85 with oral cavity squamous cell carcinoma.

V usage is TRBV5-4 and J usage is TRBJ2-1, with 11 positions matching TRBD1. This CDR3 is 15 amino acids long. Germline V gene data show CDR1 as SGHNT and CDR2 as YYREEE (reference sequence). With V trimmed by 2 bases and J by 7 bases, 5 bases remained unmatched. The CDR3 reads CASSFGTGGGNEQFF. The CDR3 bases are TGTGCCAGCAGCTTTGGGACAGGGGGTGGGAATGAGCAGTTCTTC.

This clone was recorded once. The chain couples TRBV6-5 to TRBJ2-3, with 10 bases identical to TRBD2. The CDR3 runs 16 residues. The V gene end was trimmed by 2 bases and the J gene end by 4 bases; junction bases not matched to a gene: 6. CDR1 is MNHEY and CDR2 is SVGAGI in the germline V gene. This CDR3 reads CASSYVSGRAPDTQYF. The CDR3, as DNA: TGTGCCAGCAGTTACGTCAGCGGGAGGGCTCCAGATACGCAGTATTTT.

The count of this clone is one. The V gene is TRBV30, the J gene TRBJ1-3; D uncertain. The germline V gene has CDR1 GTSNPN and CDR2 SVGIG (reference sequence). V was cut by 5 bases and J by 2 bases, with 13 bases left in between. The CDR3 is made up of 14 amino acids. CDR3 loop: CAWRIGGPGNTIYF. DNA for the CDR3: TGTGCCTGGCGAATAGGCGGGCCTGGAAACACCATATATTTT.